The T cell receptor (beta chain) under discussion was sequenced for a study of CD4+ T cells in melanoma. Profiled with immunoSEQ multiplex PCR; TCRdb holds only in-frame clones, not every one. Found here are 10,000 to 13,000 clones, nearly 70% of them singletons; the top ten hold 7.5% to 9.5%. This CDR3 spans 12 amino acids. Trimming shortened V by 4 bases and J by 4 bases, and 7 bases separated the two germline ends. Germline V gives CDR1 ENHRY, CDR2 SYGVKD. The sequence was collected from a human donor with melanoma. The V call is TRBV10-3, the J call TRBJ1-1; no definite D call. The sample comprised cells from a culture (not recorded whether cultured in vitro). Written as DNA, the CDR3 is TGTGCCATCAGTGGGACCTTCACTGAAGCTTTCTTT. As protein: CAISGTFTEAFF.